The next 11 T cell receptor beta chains were all read from a single sample in a study of blood T cells in healthy people across ages. A second PCR, run for about 6 to 11 cycles, used a sample-barcoded 5' primer plus a J-beta primer mix. TCRdb reanalysed the 5' RACE reads using MiXCR and keeps one entry per CDR3 protein. The sample contains about 840,000 distinct CDR3 sequences, about 28% of which appear only once. These same data were also listed under a study on T cells of mothers and their children.

Sequencing was performed on blood. The receptor set was obtained from a woman aged 40 to 50 in good health.

As DNA, the CDR3 is TGTGCCAGCAGCCCACAAGAAGGGATTGGGGTTAACTATGGCTACACCTTC. Translating it yields CASSPQEGIGVNYGYTF. The genes are TRBV7-2 and TRBJ1-2; D gene ambiguous. Germline CDR1 and CDR2: SGHTA and FQGNSA. V was cut by 5 bases and J by 1 base, with 20 bases left in between. The CDR3 covers 17 residues.

This clonotype was seen a handful of times. The chain has TRBV3-1 and TRBJ2-1; D could derive from TRBD1 or TRBD2 (5 bases each). Trimming removed 4 bases from V and 0 bases from J, with 16 bases in between. CDR1 is LGHDT and CDR2 is YNNKEL in the germline V gene (reference sequence). The CDR3 covers 17 residues. The CDR3 loop is CASSPRLWGSSYNEQFF. In DNA, the CDR3 is TGTGCCAGCAGCCCACGTCTCTGGGGGAGCTCCTACAATGAGCAGTTCTTC.

This clonotype showed up many times. The gene calls are TRBV5-1 and TRBJ1-2, with 12 nucleotides matching TRBD1. The CDR3 has 15 amino acids. Trimming at V came to 0 bases and at J to 8 bases, leaving 5 bases not matched to a gene. The germline gives CDR1 SGHRS, CDR2 YFSETQ. The CDR3 DNA is TGCGCCAGCAGCTTGGCCGGGACAGGGGGCGACGGCTACACCTTC. It specifies CASSLAGTGGDGYTF.

As to this clonotype: Given the absence of the conserved phenylalanine or tryptophan at the CDR3 end, a read error is likely. The chain employs TRBV6-1 and TRBJ2-3; 7 nucleotides agree with TRBD2. With V trimmed by 4 bases and J by 9 bases, 10 bases remained unmatched. This CDR3 contains 14 residues. The germline gives CDR1 MNHNS, CDR2 SASEGT. This CDR3 is CASSGGRAGSTQYL. The CDR3 DNA follows: TGTGCCAGCAGTGGGGGGAGGGCCGGTTCAACGCAGTATTTG.

V and J are TRBV20-1 and TRBJ2-5; weak D call: TRBD2 (5 bases). V gave up 6 bases and J gave up 5 bases, with 19 bases separating them. Germline V gene lookup returns CDR1 DFQATT and CDR2 SNEGSKA (reference sequence). CDR3 size: 14 residues. CDR3 sequence (DNA): TGCAGTGCCCCGGCCGACTCCCGGAGGGAGACCCAGTACTTC. This encodes CSAPADSRRETQYF.

This clonotype was counted many times. A junction end diverges from the germline sequence, so it may reflect a read error. This rearrangement joins TRBV7-2 to TRBJ2-1; D ambiguous. Germline loops: CDR1 SGHTA, CDR2 FQGNSA. The CDR3 covers 12 residues. The CDR3 spells CASSLTRNEQFF. CDR3 in DNA: TGCGCCAGCAGCCTGACCCGCAATGAGCAGTTCTTC.

This clonotype was recorded only once. This clone may be a read error of a much larger clone one base away. The chain has TRBV7-2 and TRBJ2-1; 7 positions agree with TRBD1. The CDR3 is 15 residues long. The V gene end was trimmed by 3 bases and the J gene end by 10 bases; junction bases not matched to a gene: 12. The germline V gene encodes CDR1 SGHTA and CDR2 FQGNSA. The CDR3 reads CASSFTGTASYEQFF. The DNA of the CDR3 is TGTGCCAGCAGCTTTACCGGGACAGCTTCCTACGAGCAGTTCTTC.

The chain is built from TRBV12-3 or TRBV12-4 and TRBJ1-4; TRBD1 agrees at 9 bases. After removal of 6 bases from V and 8 bases from J, the junction contained 7 bases not matched to a gene. This CDR3 is built from 14 residues. CDR3 sequence (DNA): TGTGCCAGCAGCCAAACAGGGGGCTCGGAAAAACTGTTTTTT. Amino acids: CASSQTGGSEKLFF.

Of note for this clonotype: A much larger clone sits a single nucleotide away, making a read error possible. The V and J genes are TRBV20-1 and TRBJ2-7, with D uncertain. The CDR3 consists of 11 residues. In germline, CDR1 is DFQATT, CDR2 SNEGSKA (reference sequence). The CDR3 nucleotides read TGCAGTGCTAGACCCGGGTACGGGCAGTACTTC. This sequence encodes CSARPGYGQYF.

As to this clonotype: This sequence may be a read error, since a much larger clone differs from it by one base. The V and J genes are TRBV7-8 and TRBJ2-1, with D uncertain. CDR3 length equals 13 residues. V was clipped by 4 bases and J by 12 bases, with 16 bases between them. Germline V CDR1 and CDR2: SGHVS, FQNEAQ. The CDR3 sequence is CASSSFGLVRQFF. CDR3 nucleotide sequence: TGTGCCAGCAGCTCCTTTGGGCTAGTCAGGCAGTTCTTC.

This clonotype has only one observation. The rearrangement links TRBV27 to TRBJ1-5, with a possible D match to TRBD1 (6 bases). Germline CDR1 and CDR2: MNHEY and SMNVEV (reference sequence). There are 17 residues in the CDR3. V lost 0 bases, J lost 6 bases, and 18 bases lay in between. CDR3 loop: CASSLSGGTGVIQPQHF. The DNA of the CDR3 is TGTGCCAGCAGTTTATCAGGGGGTACCGGAGTTATTCAGCCCCAGCATTTT.